This TCR beta chain derives from a study of T-cell reconstitution after alpha-beta-depleted transplantation in children. Study conclusions and caveats: Reportedly, only several hundred clones from non-depleted graft cells drove alpha-beta T-cell counts at about two months. Newly generated T cells supplied most T-cell counts and diversity one year post-transplant. Surviving recipient T cells and intrathymic progenitors accounted for some patients' high TCRbeta diversity at day 60.

During its preparation, the TCRbeta library received unique molecular identifiers. Using its own MiXCR run on the PCR reads, TCRdb lists one record per CDR3 protein. The sample holds around 230,000 distinct CDR3 sequences, over 15% seen once. The table lists this clonotype with a few counts. What it recognizes is unknown. V dropped 6 bases and J dropped 2; count of bases not matched to a gene: 2. The CDR3 is made up of 13 amino acids. Germline loops: CDR1 SGHDT, CDR2 YYEEEE. The chain links TRBV5-6 to TRBJ2-7, with 10 bases lining up with TRBD2. The TCR comes from a male patient under 10 years old who had a stem cell transplant for acute lymphoblastic leukemia, so the T cells may come from the graft donor. The input for sequencing was PBMCs, mostly from graft donor cells, taken 360 days after TCRalphabeta/CD19-depleted stem cell transplant. The CDR3 reads CASTLAGAYEQYF. As DNA, the CDR3 is TGTGCCAGCACTCTAGCGGGAGCCTACGAGCAGTACTTC.